The clone carrying this TCR beta chain was observed once. This entry is derived from a study of T cell responses to AZD1222 COVID-19 vaccine. The ends lost 5 bases at V and 10 bases at J; junction bases unmatched: 13. The CDR3 has 16 amino acids. CDR1 and CDR2 (germline): MNHEY, SMNVEV (reference sequence). The method was immunoSEQ multiplex PCR; TCRdb's version includes in-frame clones alone and lacks a portion of them. The sample records about 150,000 clones, 85% to 95% being singletons. Specimen: peripheral blood, collected on day 0 of AZD1222 vaccination. The source is an adult in good health. This chain connects TRBV27 to TRBJ1-4, with TRBD1 matching 10 bases. The CDR3 reads CASSNPSTGGPRKLFF. CDR3 DNA sequence: TGTGCCAGCAGTAATCCATCGACAGGGGGCCCCCGAAAACTGTTTTTT.